These 24 T cell receptor beta chains came from one sample sequenced in a study of blood T cell repertoires in COVID-19. The data were produced by immunoSEQ multiplex PCR, yet TCRdb's version contains in-frame clones alone and is incomplete. This table has 250,000 or so clones, about four fifths appearing once. The sample taken for sequencing was peripheral blood. The receptor source for this set is a woman in her 70s with acute or convalescent COVID-19.

The gene calls are TRBV7-9 and TRBJ1-1; a weak D match, TRBD1 (6 bases). The germline gives CDR1 SEHNR, CDR2 FQNEAQ (reference sequence). CDR3 length equals 15 residues. V was trimmed by 1 base and J by 1 base, leaving 10 bases between them. CDR3 nucleotide sequence: TGTGCCAGCAGCTTAGAGGGCAGGGGGAACACTGAAGCTTTCTTT. It specifies CASSLEGRGNTEAFF.

CDR3 amino acids: CASSPWTGNTEAFF. In DNA form, the CDR3 reads TGCGCCAGCAGCCCCTGGACAGGGAACACTGAAGCTTTCTTT. The V and J genes are TRBV5-1 and TRBJ1-1; 7 bases agree with TRBD1. Germline lookup yields CDR1 SGHRS and CDR2 YFSETQ. The junction had 4 bases not matched to a gene; V was cut back by 4 bases and J by 1 base. The CDR3 length is 14 residues. The full variable domain, rest sourced from reference TRBV5-1 and TRBJ1-1, is KAGVTQTPRYLIKTRGQQVTLSCSPISGHRSVSWYQQTPGQGLQFLFEYFSETQRNKGNFPGRFSGRQFSNSRSEMNVSTLELGDSALYLCASSPWTGNTEAFFGQGTRLTVV.

In this sample, this clone turned up a few times. This chain links TRBV20-1 with TRBJ1-1; D ambiguous. The V gene's germline CDR1 is DFQATT and CDR2 SNEGSKA (reference sequence). The CDR3 is made up of 12 amino acids. The ends were cut back, 3 bases at V and 4 bases at J, with 9 bases in the middle. The CDR3 nucleotides are TGCAGTGCTAGTATCTTCGGCACTGAAGCTTTCTTT. Translating it yields CSASIFGTEAFF.

This chain connects TRBV6-6 to TRBJ2-1; 9 bases map to TRBD1. The CDR3 is 15 residues long. Germline V lookup: CDR1 MNHNY, CDR2 SVGAGI (reference sequence). J was trimmed by 3 bases and V by 6 bases; bases with no gene match: 6. CDR3 sequence (DNA): TGTGCCAGCAGCCCGGGACAGGGACGCTACAATGAGCAGTTCTTC. Amino acids: CASSPGQGRYNEQFF.

Of note for this clone: Given a much more abundant clone one base away, this may be a read error. As DNA, the CDR3 is TGTGCCAGCAGCCCCGGGACAGGGAACACCGGGGAGCTGTTTTTT. Translation gives CASSPGTGNTGELFF. The rearrangement joins TRBV7-6 to TRBJ2-2, with 8 bases aligning to TRBD1. The CDR3 is 15 residues long. V dropped 5 bases and J dropped 1; count of bases not matched to a gene: 3. Looked up from germline, CDR1 is SGHVS and CDR2 is FNYEAQ.

CDR3 sequence: CASSRLAAHEQFF. The CDR3 region has the DNA TGTGCCAGCAGCCGACTAGCGGCCCATGAGCAGTTCTTC. V usage is TRBV3-1 (or the pseudogene TRBV3-2) and J usage is TRBJ2-1; 9 bases map to TRBD2. V trimming: 4 bases; J trimming: 8 bases; junction bases outside the gene matches: 3. This CDR3 has 13 residues. Germline loops: CDR1 LGHDT, CDR2 YNNKEL (reference sequence).

The CDR3 DNA reads as TGTGCCAGCAGCATAGCGAGCTCTGGAAACACCATATATTTT. This sequence encodes CASSIASSGNTIYF. This chain links TRBV3-1 (or the pseudogene TRBV3-2) with TRBJ1-3; D remains unclear. Trimming cost V 5 bases and J 0 bases, with 8 bases left between them. CDR3 length: 14 amino acids. Germline V CDR1 and CDR2: LGHDT, YNNKEL (reference sequence).

The chain carries TRBV7-8 and TRBJ2-4; TRBD1 agrees at 7 bases. J lost 4 bases, V lost 4 bases, and 13 bases had no gene match. This CDR3 contains 17 residues. The V gene's germline CDR1 is SGHVS and CDR2 FQNEAQ. CDR3 nucleotide sequence: TGTGCCAGCAGCTCCTACCGGGACAGCCAAACGAAAAACATTCAGTACTTC. Its translation: CASSSYRDSQTKNIQYF.

The CDR3: CASSGASGVGTGELFF. CDR3 sequence (DNA): TGCGCCAGCAGTGGGGCTAGCGGCGTTGGTACCGGGGAGCTGTTTTTT. The chain combines TRBV10-1 with TRBJ2-2, with 7 bases lining up with TRBD2. Germline V gene lookup returns CDR1 WNHNN and CDR2 SYGVQD (reference sequence). CDR3 length: 16 amino acids. The junction had 10 bases not matched to a gene; V was cut back by 4 bases and J by 5 bases.

The chain uses TRBV28 and TRBJ1-5; D not resolved. CDR1 is MDHEN, CDR2 SYDVKM, per germline. V lost 3 bases, J lost 1 base, and 13 bases lay in between. This CDR3 is built from 16 residues. CDR3 sequence reads: CASSFFSLGSNQPQHF. The DNA of the CDR3 is TGTGCCAGCAGTTTTTTCTCCCTCGGGAGCAATCAGCCCCAGCATTTT.

This chain connects TRBV28 to TRBJ2-7, with TRBD1 matching 12 bases. V dropped 6 bases and J dropped 5; count of bases not matched to a gene: 11. CDR1 and CDR2 from the germline V gene are MDHEN and SYDVKM. The CDR3 is made up of 16 amino acids. The CDR3 DNA reads TGTGCCAGCAGCCGCCGGCCGGGACAGGGGGCCGACGAGCAGTACTTC. This translates into CASSRRPGQGADEQYF. Looking up the rest from reference TRBV28 and TRBJ2-7 gives the full variable domain: DVKVTQSSRYLVKRTGEKVFLECVQDMDHENMFWYRQDPGLGLRLIYFSYDVKMKEKGDIPEGYSVSREKKERFSLILESASTNQTSMYLCASSRRPGQGADEQYFGPGTRLTVT.

This sequence joins TRBV6-1 and TRBJ2-5; 8 positions match TRBD2. With 0 bases clipped from V and 5 bases from J, the junction kept 5 bases outside the gene matches. Looked up from germline, CDR1 is MNHNS and CDR2 is SASEGT. The CDR3 totals 15 residues. In DNA form, the CDR3 reads TGTGCCAGCAGTGAAGCGGTCGGGGGGGGTGAGACCCAGTACTTC. It codes for CASSEAVGGGETQYF.

The rearrangement links TRBV6-5 to TRBJ2-7; 9 nucleotides match TRBD1. CDR3 length: 15 residues. Germline CDR1 is MNHEY and CDR2 is SVGAGI. V shed 6 bases, J shed 0 bases, and the junction held 6 bases outside the gene matches. The CDR3 sequence: CASRNPGQGSYEQYF. CDR3 coding DNA: TGTGCCAGCAGAAATCCGGGACAGGGCTCCTACGAGCAGTACTTC.

The chain links TRBV29-1 to TRBJ2-3, with D possibly TRBD1 on 6 matching bases. The CDR3 is made up of 10 amino acids. V was trimmed by 5 bases and J by 6 bases, leaving 6 bases between them. Germline CDR1 and CDR2: SQVTM and ANQGSEA. The chain's CDR3 is CSVRGDTQYF. As DNA, the CDR3 is TGCAGCGTTAGGGGGGATACGCAGTATTTT.

The chain employs TRBV4-2 and TRBJ2-7; 8 positions match TRBD1. The junction had 12 bases not matched to a gene; V was cut back by 1 base and J by 4 bases. The CDR3 covers 17 residues. The germline V gene has CDR1 LGHNA and CDR2 YNFKEQ. This CDR3 is CASSQVPAGGSEYEQYF. In DNA form, the CDR3 reads TGTGCCAGCAGCCAAGTCCCCGCAGGGGGCAGTGAATACGAGCAGTACTTC.

This chain uses TRBV7-2 with TRBJ1-1, with 9 bases aligning to TRBD1. The CDR3 has 15 residues. Trimming at V came to 5 bases and at J to 5 bases, leaving 9 bases not matched to a gene. CDR1 is SGHTA and CDR2 is FQGNSA in the germline V gene. In DNA, the CDR3 is TGTGCCAGCAGCCCCCGACAGGGGGTTCGAACTGAAGCTTTCTTT. Protein product: CASSPRQGVRTEAFF.

The CDR3 loop is CASSFLQGASNEQYF. The CDR3 DNA follows: TGCGCCAGCAGCTTTTTACAGGGGGCTAGTAATGAGCAGTACTTC. The genes are TRBV5-1 and TRBJ2-7; 9 positions agree with TRBD1. V was pared by 2 bases and J by 7 bases, with 10 bases of the junction left unmatched. CDR3 length: 15 amino acids. Germline V gives CDR1 SGHRS, CDR2 YFSETQ.

V and J are TRBV2 and TRBJ1-5, with D perhaps TRBD1 (6 bases). Germline V gene sequence: CDR1 SNHLY, CDR2 FYNNEI. The CDR3 spans 13 residues. V was pared by 7 bases and J by 6 bases, with 13 bases between. Written as DNA, the CDR3 is TGTGCCAGCATTTCAGGGGTGGGTCAGCCCCAGCATTTT. This encodes CASISGVGQPQHF.

The V and J genes are TRBV5-5 and TRBJ2-3; D uncertain. The CDR3 sequence is 14 residues long. The germline V gene has CDR1 SGHKS and CDR2 YYEKEE (reference sequence). V shed 0 bases and J shed 2 bases, with 7 bases lying between them. CDR3 amino acids: CASSLGQITDTQYF. The CDR3 DNA reads as TGTGCCAGCAGCTTGGGTCAAATCACAGATACGCAGTATTTT. Using reference TRBV5-5 and TRBJ2-3 for the parts outside the CDR3, the full variable domain is DAGVTQSPTHLIKTRGQQVTLRCSPISGHKSVSWYQQVLGQGPQFIFQYYEKEERGRGNFPDRFSARQFPNYSSELNVNALLLGDSALYLCASSLGQITDTQYFGPGTRLTVL.

The table lists this clone with a few counts. This chain uses TRBV9 with TRBJ1-6; D perhaps matches TRBD1 (6 bases). This CDR3 spans 14 amino acids. Trimming cost V 0 bases and J 11 bases, with 12 bases left between them. The germline gives CDR1 SGDLS, CDR2 YYNGEE. The CDR3 bases are TGTGCCAGCAGCGTAGGGACAGCGCGTGCACCCCTCCACTTT. Protein sequence: CASSVGTARAPLHF.

The chain has TRBV6-5 and TRBJ1-3, with TRBD1 matching 10 bases. V shed 6 bases and J 4 bases; nucleotides not matched to a gene: 6. CDR3 length equals 15 residues. Germline V gene data show CDR1 as MNHEY and CDR2 as SVGAGI. CDR3 nucleotides: TGTGCCAGCAGACTAATGGGACAGGGGGGAAACACCATATATTTT. The encoded protein is CASRLMGQGGNTIYF.

J is TRBJ2-3 and V is TRBV4-1; D remains ambiguous. Germline CDR1 reads MGHRA; CDR2 reads YSYEKL. V was shortened by 0 bases and J by 1 base, with 11 bases between the two germline ends. This CDR3 is 16 amino acids long. The CDR3 is CASSQDRGAGTDTQYF. In nucleotides, the CDR3 is TGCGCCAGCAGCCAAGATAGAGGAGCAGGCACAGATACGCAGTATTTT.

The chain has TRBV5-4 and TRBJ2-7; D ambiguous. The length of the CDR3 is 13 residues. V was trimmed by 0 bases and J by 1 base, leaving 5 bases between them. Germline V gene sequence: CDR1 SGHNT, CDR2 YYREEE (reference sequence). In DNA form, the CDR3 reads TGTGCCAGCAGCTTGGCCGGTTCCTACGAGCAGTACTTC. It specifies CASSLAGSYEQYF.

In its sample, this clone was seen once. CDR3 loop: CASSLGRIPGEQYF. CDR3 in DNA: TGTGCCAGCAGCTTGGGGCGGATCCCTGGCGAGCAGTACTTC. This chain joins TRBV7-2 and TRBJ2-7, with D possibly TRBD1 on 5 matching bases. The germline gives CDR1 SGHTA, CDR2 FQGNSA. This CDR3 comprises 14 residues. The V and J ends lost 3 bases and 6 bases respectively, with 15 bases between them.